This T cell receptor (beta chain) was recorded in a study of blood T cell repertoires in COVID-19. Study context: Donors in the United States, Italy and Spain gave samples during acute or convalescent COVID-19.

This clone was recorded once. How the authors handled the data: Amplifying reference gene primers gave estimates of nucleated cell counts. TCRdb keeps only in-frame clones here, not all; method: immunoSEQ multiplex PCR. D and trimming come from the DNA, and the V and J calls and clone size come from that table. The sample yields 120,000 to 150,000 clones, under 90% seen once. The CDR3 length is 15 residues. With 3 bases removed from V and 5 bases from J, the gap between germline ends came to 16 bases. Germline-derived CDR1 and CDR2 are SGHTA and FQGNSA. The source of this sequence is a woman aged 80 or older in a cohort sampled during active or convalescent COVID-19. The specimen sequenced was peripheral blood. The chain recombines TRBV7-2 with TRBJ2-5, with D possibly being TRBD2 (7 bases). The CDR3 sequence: CASSFGGGLRETQYF. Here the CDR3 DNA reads TGTGCCAGCAGCTTTGGGGGGGGCCTCCGTGAGACCCAGTACTTC.